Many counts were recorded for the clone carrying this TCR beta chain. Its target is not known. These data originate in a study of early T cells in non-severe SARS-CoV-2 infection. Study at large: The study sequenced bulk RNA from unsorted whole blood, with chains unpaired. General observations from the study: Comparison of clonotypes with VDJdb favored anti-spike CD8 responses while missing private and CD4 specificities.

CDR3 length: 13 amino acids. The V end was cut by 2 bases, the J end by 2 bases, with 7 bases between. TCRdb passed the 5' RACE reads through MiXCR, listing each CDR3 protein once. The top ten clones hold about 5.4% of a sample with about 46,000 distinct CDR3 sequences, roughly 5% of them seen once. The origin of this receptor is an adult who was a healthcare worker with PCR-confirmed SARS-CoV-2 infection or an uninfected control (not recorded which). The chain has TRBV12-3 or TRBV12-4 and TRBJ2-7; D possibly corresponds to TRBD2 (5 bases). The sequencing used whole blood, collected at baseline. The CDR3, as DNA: TGTGCCAGCAGTTTAAAGAGGGCCTACGAGCAGTACTTC. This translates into CASSLKRAYEQYF.